This T cell receptor (beta chain) originates from a study of blood T cell repertoires in COVID-19 (dated by TCRdb to 2019 to 2021). The study in broad terms: Samples covering the acute and convalescent phases of COVID-19 were provided by collaborators in the United States, Italy and Spain. The samples were drawn from two sources: the first 160 participants of the ongoing ImmuneRACE study, and 1,254 subjects contributed by 6 global collaborators. A de-identified subject ID, COVID-19 status, age in years and sex were almost always included in the sample metadata. A freely available public database, intended as a resource for researchers studying the immune response to SARS-CoV-2, is where the repertoires were released. The prospective study material was composed of cDNA or gDNA derived from T cells, B-cell-depleted T cells, or PBMCs. HLA class I and class II types, where available, came from metadata supplied by the sample provider rather than from assay-based typing. Deeply sampled blood TCRbeta repertoires from subjects exposed to, actively infected with, or recovered from COVID-19 were included in the dataset. Broader findings and caveats from the paper: Clinical and demographic metadata were provided uncurated, with the amount varying by source and participant.

About this clone: The antigen this receptor binds is unknown. Base qualities are not recorded, but no much larger clone differs from it by a single base.

TCRbeta CDR3 regions were amplified from genomic DNA by means of the immunoSEQ Assay, a bias-controlled multiplex PCR. The authors' analysis ran thus. The number of nucleated cells in each sample was estimated from the amplification of reference gene primers within the assay. To quantify the absolute abundance of each unique TCRbeta CDR3 rearrangement, sequence reads were collapsed and filtered. For each sample, productive Simpson clonality was calculated as the square root of Simpson's diversity index over productive rearrangements. The table was pulled from immuneACCESS by TCRdb, which kept in-frame rearrangements only. Such tables lose some clones; where checked, under half of the loss comes from unresolved V genes, and the rest has no known cause. V, J and clone size reflect that table, while D and trimming were determined from the DNA. The sample contains about 270,000 clones, roughly 86% of them found a single time. Roughly 1.8% of the sample lies in the top ten.

Participants in the prospective study were enrolled through a virtual design, were aged roughly 18 to 100 years, and lived in some 24 United States geographic areas. In the prospective study, cohorts were assigned on the basis of participant-reported clinical history obtained from a screening survey and a study questionnaire. Recovered participants in ImmuneRACE Cohort 3 were defined by two consecutive negative NP/OP PCR tests, clearance by a healthcare professional, or resolution of symptoms. Each participant in the prospective study had whole blood, serum and a nasopharyngeal or oropharyngeal swab collected by mobile phlebotomists. Participants in the prospective study had the option to provide additional blood draws and questionnaires over a 2-month period. Prospective study blood samples were shipped either frozen or at room temperature before DNA extraction. The CDR3 spans 11 residues, from the cysteine through the phenylalanine. The only DNA kept is the CDR3, 33 bases in frame from the first base. V loses 8 bases of germline sequence and J loses 4 bases, and the interval between the two ends is 9 bases. CDR1 and CDR2 are read off the germline V gene (reference sequence) as DFQATT and SNEGSKA.

The rearranged segments are TRBV20-1 and TRBJ2-1, with no confidently assigned D gene. Sequencing used PBMCs or T cells enriched from blood (not recorded which). This TCR came from a woman aged 60-70 years who had recovered from COVID-19. This receptor has the CDR3 CSYPSYNEQFF. The base sequence is TGCAGTTATCCCTCTTACAATGAGCAGTTCTTC.